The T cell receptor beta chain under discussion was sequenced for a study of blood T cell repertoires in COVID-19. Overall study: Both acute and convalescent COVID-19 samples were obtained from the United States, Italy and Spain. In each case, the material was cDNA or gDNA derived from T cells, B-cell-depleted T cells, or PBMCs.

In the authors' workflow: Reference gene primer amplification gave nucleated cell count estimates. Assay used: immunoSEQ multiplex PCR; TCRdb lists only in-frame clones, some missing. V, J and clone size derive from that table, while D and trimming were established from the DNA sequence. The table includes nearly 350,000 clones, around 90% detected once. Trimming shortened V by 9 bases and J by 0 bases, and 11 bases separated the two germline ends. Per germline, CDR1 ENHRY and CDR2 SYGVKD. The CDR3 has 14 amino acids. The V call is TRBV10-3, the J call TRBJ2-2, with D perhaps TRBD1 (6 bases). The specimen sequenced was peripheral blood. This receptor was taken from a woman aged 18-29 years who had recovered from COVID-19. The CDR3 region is CAIRTAANTGELFF. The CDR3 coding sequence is TGTGCCATAAGGACAGCTGCGAACACCGGGGAGCTGTTTTTT.